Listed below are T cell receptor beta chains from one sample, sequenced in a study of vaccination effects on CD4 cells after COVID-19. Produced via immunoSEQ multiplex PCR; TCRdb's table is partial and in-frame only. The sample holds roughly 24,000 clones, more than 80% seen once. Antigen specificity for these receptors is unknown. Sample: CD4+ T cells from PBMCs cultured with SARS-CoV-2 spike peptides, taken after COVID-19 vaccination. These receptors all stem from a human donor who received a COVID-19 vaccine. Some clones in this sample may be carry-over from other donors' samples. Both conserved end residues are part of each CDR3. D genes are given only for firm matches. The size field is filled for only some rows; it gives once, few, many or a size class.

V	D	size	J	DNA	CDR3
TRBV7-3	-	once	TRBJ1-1	TGTGCCAGCAGCTACCAGGGGAACACTGAAGCTTTCTTT	CASSYQGNTEAFF
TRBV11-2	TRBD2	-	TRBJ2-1	TGTGCCAGCAGCTTTGAAGGGCTAGCGGGGGGTGAGCAGTTCTTC	CASSFEGLAGGEQFF
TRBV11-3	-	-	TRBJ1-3	TGTGCCAGCAGCTTTGGCTCTGGAAACACCATATATTTT	CASSFGSGNTIYF
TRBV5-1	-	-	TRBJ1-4	TGCGCCAGCAAACCTTCAGGGGTGGAGGAAAAACTGTTTTTT	CASKPSGVEEKLFF
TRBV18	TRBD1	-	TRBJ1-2	TGTGCCAGCTCCCAACCGGGACAGGATAACTATGGCTACACCTTC	CASSQPGQDNYGYTF
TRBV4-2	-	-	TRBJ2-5	TGTGCCAGCAGCCAAGATGGCCGGGTAGGGGAGACCCAGTACTTC	CASSQDGRVGETQYF
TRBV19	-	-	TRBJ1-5	TGTGCCAGTAGTGATGCGACAACCGGCCAGCCCCAGCATTTT	CASSDATTGQPQHF
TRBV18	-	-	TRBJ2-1	TGTGCCAGCTCACCAGGCGAGAGCTCCTACAATGAGCAGTTCTTC	CASSPGESSYNEQFF
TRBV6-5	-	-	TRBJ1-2	TGTGCCAGCAGCCGGACAGCCTTTGGGGGCTACACCTTC	CASSRTAFGGYTF
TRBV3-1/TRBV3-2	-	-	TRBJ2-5	TGTGCCAGCAGCCAAAGCCTCAGGGTAGGAGAGACCCAGTACTTC	CASSQSLRVGETQYF
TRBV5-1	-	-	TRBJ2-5	TGCGCCAGCAGCAAACAAGAGACCCAGTACTTC	CASSKQETQYF
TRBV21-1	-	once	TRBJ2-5	TGTGCCAGCAGCAAAGGGTCAGAGGCACCCCCAAGTTGGACCCAGTACTTC	CASSKGSEAPPSWTQYF
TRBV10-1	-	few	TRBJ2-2	TGCGCCAGCAGTGTACAGGGCACTACCGGGGAGCTGTTTTTT	CASSVQGTTGELFF
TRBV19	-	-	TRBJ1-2	TGTGCCAGTAGTAATCTGGGCACTAACTATGGCTACACCTTC	CASSNLGTNYGYTF
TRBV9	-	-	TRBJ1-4	TGTGCCAGCAGCCCTCAACTTATGACAAATGAAAAACTGTTTTTT	CASSPQLMTNEKLFF
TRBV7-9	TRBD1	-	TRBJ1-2	TGTGCCAGCAGCGAGGGACAGCCGTATGGCTACACCTTC	CASSEGQPYGYTF
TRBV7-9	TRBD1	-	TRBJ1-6	TGTGCCAGCAGCAAAGGGACAGCGAATTCACCCCTCCACTTT	CASSKGTANSPLHF
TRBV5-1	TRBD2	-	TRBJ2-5	TGCGCCAGCAGCAAACCGGGACTAGCGGGGGGGAGGCAAGAGACCCAGTACTTC	CASSKPGLAGGRQETQYF
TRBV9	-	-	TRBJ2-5	TGTGCCAGCAGCGCCCGGAGCCAAGAGACCCAGTACTTC	CASSARSQETQYF
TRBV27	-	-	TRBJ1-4	TGTGCCAGCAGTTTTAACGGGTATCTTAATGAAAAACTGTTTTTT	CASSFNGYLNEKLFF
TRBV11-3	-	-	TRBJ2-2	TGTGCCAGCAGCTTAGTCAACACCGGGGAGCTGTTTTTT	CASSLVNTGELFF
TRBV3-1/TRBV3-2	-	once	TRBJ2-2	TGTGCCAGCAGCCAATGGACTTCGAACACCGGGGAGCTGTTTTTT	CASSQWTSNTGELFF
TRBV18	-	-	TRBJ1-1	TGTGCCAGCTCACCCCAGTGGTTGAACACTGAAGCTTTCTTT	CASSPQWLNTEAFF
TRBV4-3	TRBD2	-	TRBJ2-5	TGCGCCAGCAGCCAAGGGGCCGGGGGGGCTGAGACCCAGTACTTC	CASSQGAGGAETQYF
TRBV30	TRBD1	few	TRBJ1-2	TGTGCCTGGGTGAGGGACAGGGTGCATGGCTACACCTTC	CAWVRDRVHGYTF
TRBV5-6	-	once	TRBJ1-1	TGTGCCAGCAGCTTGGGGCCTGGCAGGGTGGGAACTGAAGCTTTCTTT	CASSLGPGRVGTEAFF
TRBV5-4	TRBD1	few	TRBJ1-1	TGTGCCAGCAGCCCCGCCTCAAAAGGGGGCGCGGTCGCTTTCTTT	CASSPASKGGAVAFF
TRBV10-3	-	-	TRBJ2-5	TGTGCCATCAGGGACCAAGAGACCCAGTACTTC	CAIRDQETQYF
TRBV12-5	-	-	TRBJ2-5	TGTGCTAGTGCCCCCCCGCTAGGAACAAAAGAGACCCAGTACTTC	CASAPPLGTKETQYF
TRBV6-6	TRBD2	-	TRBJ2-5	TGTGCCAGCAGGCTAGCGGGGGGAGGAGAGACCCAGTACTTC	CASRLAGGGETQYF
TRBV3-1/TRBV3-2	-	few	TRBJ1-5	TGTGCCAGCAGCCAAGACTCGGGGGCCAATCAGCCCCAGCATTTT	CASSQDSGANQPQHF
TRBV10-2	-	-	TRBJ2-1	TGCGCCAGCAGAGGGACTCTCCGCTCCAAGGAGGGCTCCTACAATGAGCAGTTCTTC	CASRGTLRSKEGSYNEQFF
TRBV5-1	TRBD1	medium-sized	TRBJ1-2	TGCGCCAGCAGCGCGGGACAGGGGTTAAAAAATGGCTACACCTTC	CASSAGQGLKNGYTF
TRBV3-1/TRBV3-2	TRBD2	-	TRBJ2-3	TGTGCCAGCAGCCAAGTTTGGCGGGGGGGAGATACGCAGTATTTT	CASSQVWRGGDTQYF
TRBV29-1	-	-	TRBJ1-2	TGCAGCGCTGGGGGGACGGCAAACTATGGCTACACCTTC	CSAGGTANYGYTF
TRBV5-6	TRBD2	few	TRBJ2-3	TGTGCCAGCAGCCGGGGGGGATGGTCAGATACGCAGTATTTT	CASSRGGWSDTQYF
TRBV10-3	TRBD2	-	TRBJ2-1	TGTGCCATCAGTGAGTCCCCTAGCGGGGACGCCAATGAGCAGTTCTTC	CAISESPSGDANEQFF
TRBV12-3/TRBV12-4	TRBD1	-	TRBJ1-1	TGTGCCAGCAGTTGGGACAGGAACACTGAAGCTTTCTTT	CASSWDRNTEAFF
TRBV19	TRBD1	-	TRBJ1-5	TGTGCCAGTAGTACCGGAGACAGGGGATGGCCCCAGCATTTT	CASSTGDRGWPQHF
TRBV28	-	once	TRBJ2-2	TGTGCCAGCAGTTCCCCGACAGCCCCGAACACCGGGGAGCTGTTTTTT	CASSSPTAPNTGELFF
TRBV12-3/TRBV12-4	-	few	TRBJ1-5	TGTGCCAGCAGTTTACTAGGAAGGCCCCAGCATTTT	CASSLLGRPQHF
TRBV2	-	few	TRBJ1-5	TGTGCCAGCACCAGTACTAGCAATCAGCCCCAGCATTTT	CASTSTSNQPQHF
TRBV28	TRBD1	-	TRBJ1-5	TGTGCCAGCAGTTCCACAGGGGCGCTCAATCAGCCCCAGCATTTT	CASSSTGALNQPQHF
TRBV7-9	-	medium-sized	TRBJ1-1	TGTGCCAGCAGCTTGACAGTGAACACTGAAGCTTTCTTT	CASSLTVNTEAFF
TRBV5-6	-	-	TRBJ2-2	TGTGCCAGCAGCTTATCGGGGTCTGCCGAGGAGCTGTTTTTT	CASSLSGSAEELFF
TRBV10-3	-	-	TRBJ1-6	TGTGCCATCGGGGGGACCTATAATTCACCCCTCCACTTT	CAIGGTYNSPLHF
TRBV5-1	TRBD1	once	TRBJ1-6	TGCGCCAGCAGCTTGGGACAGGGTAGTTCACCCCTCCACTTT	CASSLGQGSSPLHF
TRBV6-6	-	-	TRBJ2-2	TGTGCCAGCAGTGGGACCGAGAACACCGGGGAGCTGTTTTTT	CASSGTENTGELFF
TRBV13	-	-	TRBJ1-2	TGTGCCAGCCGCCTTGCGGGGGGGCACTATGGCTACACCTTC	CASRLAGGHYGYTF
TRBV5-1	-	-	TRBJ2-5	TGCGCCAGCGGCACCGGGACACCAGAGACCCAGTACTTC	CASGTGTPETQYF
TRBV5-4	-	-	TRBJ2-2	TGTGCCAGCAGCTTGATATCGCCCGGGACCGGGGAGCTGTTTTTT	CASSLISPGTGELFF
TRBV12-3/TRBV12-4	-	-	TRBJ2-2	TGTGCCAGCAGCACCACCCCTCCCGGGGAGCTGTTTTTT	CASSTTPPGELFF
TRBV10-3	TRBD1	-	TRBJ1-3	TGTGCCATCAGTGAGTCGAGGGACAGCTCTGGAAACACCATATATTTT	CAISESRDSSGNTIYF
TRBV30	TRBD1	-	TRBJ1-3	TGTGCCTGGAGTGGGAGGAGGGGGCCTGGAAACACCATATATTTT	CAWSGRRGPGNTIYF
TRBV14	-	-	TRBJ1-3	TGTGCCAGCAGCCGCACCGGGGGATCGGCAGCCATATATTTT	CASSRTGGSAAIYF